At least ten counts were recorded for the clone carrying this T cell receptor (beta chain). Its antigen is not known. This specimen comes from a study of T cell repertoires in cytomegalovirus infection. At the level of the study: Shared public TCR beta signatures pointed to both CMV infection and a matching HLA type. Study results and caveats: Based on cumulative public TCR beta family frequency, carriers of CMV plus the relevant HLA were identified. HLA-C-restricted TCR beta clonotypes specific for CMV led the ex vivo response.

TCRdb re-derived calls from the reads in MiXCR, one entry per CDR3 protein. This table has 490,000 or so distinct CDR3 sequences, around 11% appearing once. The CDR3 extends over 15 amino acids. Germline CDR1 is SGHTA and CDR2 is FQGNSA. Trimming left V 4 bases short and J 2 bases short, with 12 bases between. The chain links TRBV7-2 to TRBJ2-1, with a tentative D call TRBD2 (6 bases). The TCR comes from a human donor in good health (CMV status not recorded). Some clones in this sample may be carry-over from other donors' samples. The sequencing input was PBMCs. The CDR3, as DNA: TGTGCCAGCAGCTCCCGAGCGGGCACCTACAATGAGCAGTTCTTC. Translating it yields CASSSRAGTYNEQFF. Complete variable domain (other parts from reference TRBV7-2 and TRBJ2-1): GAGVSQSPSNKVTEKGKDVELRCDPISGHTALYWYRQSLGQGLEFLIYFQGNSAPDKSGLPSDRFSAERTGGSVSTLTIQRTQQEDSAVYLCASSSRAGTYNEQFFGPGTRLTVL.